The 9 T cell receptor beta chains given below trace back to one sample, sequenced in a study of blood T cell repertoires in COVID-19 (dated by TCRdb to the early 2020s). The library was obtained by the immunoSEQ multiplex PCR assay. The immuneACCESS repertoire file appears here via TCRdb, limited to in-frame rearrangements. These files lack a portion of the clones; in checked studies, under half of the deficit traces to unresolved V genes, and the cause of the others is not known. The sample contains 150,000 or so clones, over 85% of them found a single time. Clones ranked in the top ten supply around 4.6% of the sample. The sample comprised peripheral blood. These receptors were collected from a woman between 45 and 60 years old with acute or convalescent COVID-19.

V is TRBV5-1 and J is TRBJ1-4; D possibly corresponds to TRBD1 (6 bases). Trimming cost V 3 bases and J 4 bases, with 10 bases left between them. The CDR3 consists of 14 residues. CDR1 SGHRS and CDR2 YFSETQ come from the germline V gene. DNA of the CDR3: TGCGCCAGCAGCTGGACAGCCGGTAATGAAAAACTGTTTTTT. As protein: CASSWTAGNEKLFF.

This chain links TRBV19 with TRBJ1-2; 7 nucleotides match TRBD1. The J segment lost 7 bases and the V segment lost 5 bases, leaving 22 bases of the junction unmatched. The length of the CDR3 is 18 residues. Germline V CDR1 and CDR2: LNHDA, SQIVND (reference sequence). CDR3 nucleotides: TGTGCCAGTAGTTCTTTATTTGGACAGGTCTCATGGGGGCCTGGCTACACCTTC. Amino acid sequence: CASSSLFGQVSWGPGYTF.

J is TRBJ2-2 and V is TRBV28; 8 bases align to TRBD2. The CDR3 loop spans 16 amino acids. The germline CDR1 and CDR2 sequences are MDHEN and SYDVKM. Germline trimming cut 6 bases from V and 6 bases from J; bases unmatched to any gene: 12. The CDR3 DNA reads as TGTGCCAGCAGCCCGCTTCGTGCGGGAGGCTCCGGGGAGCTGTTTTTT. This encodes CASSPLRAGGSGELFF.

This clone was observed a few times. The chain uses TRBV11-2 and TRBJ2-7; the match to TRBD2 covers 11 bases. CDR3 length: 15 residues. Trimming at V came to 6 bases and at J to 3 bases, leaving 7 bases not matched to a gene. Germline V CDR1 and CDR2: SGHAT, FQNNGV. The CDR3 DNA reads as TGTGCCAGCAGGTCTCTAGCGGGGGGTAGCTACGAGCAGTACTTC. Translated: CASRSLAGGSYEQYF.

V and J are TRBV6-5 and TRBJ1-2; 7 nucleotides align to TRBD1. This CDR3 is 14 amino acids long. With V trimmed by 6 bases and J by 3 bases, 7 bases remained unmatched. The germline gives CDR1 MNHEY, CDR2 SVGAGI. The CDR3 here is CASRAGTEYYGYTF. CDR3 DNA sequence: TGTGCCAGCAGAGCCGGGACAGAATACTATGGCTACACCTTC.

The chain is built from TRBV28 and TRBJ2-3; 8 bases match TRBD2. The V segment lost 5 bases and the J segment 6 bases; nucleotides outside the gene matches: 13. From germline, CDR1 is MDHEN and CDR2 SYDVKM. This CDR3 has 16 amino acids. The CDR3 sequence is CASSSQREKEADTQYF. In DNA form, the CDR3 reads TGTGCCAGCAGTAGCCAGCGGGAGAAGGAAGCTGATACGCAGTATTTT.

The V gene is TRBV28, the J gene TRBJ2-1, with D possibly TRBD2 on 7 matching bases. The germline V and J ends were trimmed by 2 bases and 5 bases, with 19 bases remaining between them. The germline V gene has CDR1 MDHEN and CDR2 SYDVKM. The CDR3 is 17 residues long. The CDR3 nucleotides read TGTGCCAGCAGTTTAGGTTTTGAGGGGGAGGGGGACAATGAGCAGTTCTTC. This gives the protein CASSLGFEGEGDNEQFF.

This chain connects TRBV3-1 (or the pseudogene TRBV3-2) to TRBJ2-7, with unresolved D. The CDR3 covers 12 residues. Trimming took 4 bases from V and 3 from J, leaving 7 bases between them. Germline values: CDR1 LGHDT, CDR2 YNNKEL (reference sequence). The DNA for the CDR3 is TGTGCCAGCAGCCCTAACCACTACGAGCAGTACTTC. Amino acid sequence: CASSPNHYEQYF.

V gene TRBV23-1 combines with J gene TRBJ2-1; D is perhaps TRBD2 (7 bases). TRBV23-1 is given ORF status, its function remaining uncertain. V was cut by 9 bases and J by 4 bases, with 16 bases left in between. The length of the CDR3 is 14 residues. The CDR3 bases are TGCGCCAGTAAGGGGGGGCCGGGGTACAATGAGCAGTTCTTC. Its translation is CASKGGPGYNEQFF.